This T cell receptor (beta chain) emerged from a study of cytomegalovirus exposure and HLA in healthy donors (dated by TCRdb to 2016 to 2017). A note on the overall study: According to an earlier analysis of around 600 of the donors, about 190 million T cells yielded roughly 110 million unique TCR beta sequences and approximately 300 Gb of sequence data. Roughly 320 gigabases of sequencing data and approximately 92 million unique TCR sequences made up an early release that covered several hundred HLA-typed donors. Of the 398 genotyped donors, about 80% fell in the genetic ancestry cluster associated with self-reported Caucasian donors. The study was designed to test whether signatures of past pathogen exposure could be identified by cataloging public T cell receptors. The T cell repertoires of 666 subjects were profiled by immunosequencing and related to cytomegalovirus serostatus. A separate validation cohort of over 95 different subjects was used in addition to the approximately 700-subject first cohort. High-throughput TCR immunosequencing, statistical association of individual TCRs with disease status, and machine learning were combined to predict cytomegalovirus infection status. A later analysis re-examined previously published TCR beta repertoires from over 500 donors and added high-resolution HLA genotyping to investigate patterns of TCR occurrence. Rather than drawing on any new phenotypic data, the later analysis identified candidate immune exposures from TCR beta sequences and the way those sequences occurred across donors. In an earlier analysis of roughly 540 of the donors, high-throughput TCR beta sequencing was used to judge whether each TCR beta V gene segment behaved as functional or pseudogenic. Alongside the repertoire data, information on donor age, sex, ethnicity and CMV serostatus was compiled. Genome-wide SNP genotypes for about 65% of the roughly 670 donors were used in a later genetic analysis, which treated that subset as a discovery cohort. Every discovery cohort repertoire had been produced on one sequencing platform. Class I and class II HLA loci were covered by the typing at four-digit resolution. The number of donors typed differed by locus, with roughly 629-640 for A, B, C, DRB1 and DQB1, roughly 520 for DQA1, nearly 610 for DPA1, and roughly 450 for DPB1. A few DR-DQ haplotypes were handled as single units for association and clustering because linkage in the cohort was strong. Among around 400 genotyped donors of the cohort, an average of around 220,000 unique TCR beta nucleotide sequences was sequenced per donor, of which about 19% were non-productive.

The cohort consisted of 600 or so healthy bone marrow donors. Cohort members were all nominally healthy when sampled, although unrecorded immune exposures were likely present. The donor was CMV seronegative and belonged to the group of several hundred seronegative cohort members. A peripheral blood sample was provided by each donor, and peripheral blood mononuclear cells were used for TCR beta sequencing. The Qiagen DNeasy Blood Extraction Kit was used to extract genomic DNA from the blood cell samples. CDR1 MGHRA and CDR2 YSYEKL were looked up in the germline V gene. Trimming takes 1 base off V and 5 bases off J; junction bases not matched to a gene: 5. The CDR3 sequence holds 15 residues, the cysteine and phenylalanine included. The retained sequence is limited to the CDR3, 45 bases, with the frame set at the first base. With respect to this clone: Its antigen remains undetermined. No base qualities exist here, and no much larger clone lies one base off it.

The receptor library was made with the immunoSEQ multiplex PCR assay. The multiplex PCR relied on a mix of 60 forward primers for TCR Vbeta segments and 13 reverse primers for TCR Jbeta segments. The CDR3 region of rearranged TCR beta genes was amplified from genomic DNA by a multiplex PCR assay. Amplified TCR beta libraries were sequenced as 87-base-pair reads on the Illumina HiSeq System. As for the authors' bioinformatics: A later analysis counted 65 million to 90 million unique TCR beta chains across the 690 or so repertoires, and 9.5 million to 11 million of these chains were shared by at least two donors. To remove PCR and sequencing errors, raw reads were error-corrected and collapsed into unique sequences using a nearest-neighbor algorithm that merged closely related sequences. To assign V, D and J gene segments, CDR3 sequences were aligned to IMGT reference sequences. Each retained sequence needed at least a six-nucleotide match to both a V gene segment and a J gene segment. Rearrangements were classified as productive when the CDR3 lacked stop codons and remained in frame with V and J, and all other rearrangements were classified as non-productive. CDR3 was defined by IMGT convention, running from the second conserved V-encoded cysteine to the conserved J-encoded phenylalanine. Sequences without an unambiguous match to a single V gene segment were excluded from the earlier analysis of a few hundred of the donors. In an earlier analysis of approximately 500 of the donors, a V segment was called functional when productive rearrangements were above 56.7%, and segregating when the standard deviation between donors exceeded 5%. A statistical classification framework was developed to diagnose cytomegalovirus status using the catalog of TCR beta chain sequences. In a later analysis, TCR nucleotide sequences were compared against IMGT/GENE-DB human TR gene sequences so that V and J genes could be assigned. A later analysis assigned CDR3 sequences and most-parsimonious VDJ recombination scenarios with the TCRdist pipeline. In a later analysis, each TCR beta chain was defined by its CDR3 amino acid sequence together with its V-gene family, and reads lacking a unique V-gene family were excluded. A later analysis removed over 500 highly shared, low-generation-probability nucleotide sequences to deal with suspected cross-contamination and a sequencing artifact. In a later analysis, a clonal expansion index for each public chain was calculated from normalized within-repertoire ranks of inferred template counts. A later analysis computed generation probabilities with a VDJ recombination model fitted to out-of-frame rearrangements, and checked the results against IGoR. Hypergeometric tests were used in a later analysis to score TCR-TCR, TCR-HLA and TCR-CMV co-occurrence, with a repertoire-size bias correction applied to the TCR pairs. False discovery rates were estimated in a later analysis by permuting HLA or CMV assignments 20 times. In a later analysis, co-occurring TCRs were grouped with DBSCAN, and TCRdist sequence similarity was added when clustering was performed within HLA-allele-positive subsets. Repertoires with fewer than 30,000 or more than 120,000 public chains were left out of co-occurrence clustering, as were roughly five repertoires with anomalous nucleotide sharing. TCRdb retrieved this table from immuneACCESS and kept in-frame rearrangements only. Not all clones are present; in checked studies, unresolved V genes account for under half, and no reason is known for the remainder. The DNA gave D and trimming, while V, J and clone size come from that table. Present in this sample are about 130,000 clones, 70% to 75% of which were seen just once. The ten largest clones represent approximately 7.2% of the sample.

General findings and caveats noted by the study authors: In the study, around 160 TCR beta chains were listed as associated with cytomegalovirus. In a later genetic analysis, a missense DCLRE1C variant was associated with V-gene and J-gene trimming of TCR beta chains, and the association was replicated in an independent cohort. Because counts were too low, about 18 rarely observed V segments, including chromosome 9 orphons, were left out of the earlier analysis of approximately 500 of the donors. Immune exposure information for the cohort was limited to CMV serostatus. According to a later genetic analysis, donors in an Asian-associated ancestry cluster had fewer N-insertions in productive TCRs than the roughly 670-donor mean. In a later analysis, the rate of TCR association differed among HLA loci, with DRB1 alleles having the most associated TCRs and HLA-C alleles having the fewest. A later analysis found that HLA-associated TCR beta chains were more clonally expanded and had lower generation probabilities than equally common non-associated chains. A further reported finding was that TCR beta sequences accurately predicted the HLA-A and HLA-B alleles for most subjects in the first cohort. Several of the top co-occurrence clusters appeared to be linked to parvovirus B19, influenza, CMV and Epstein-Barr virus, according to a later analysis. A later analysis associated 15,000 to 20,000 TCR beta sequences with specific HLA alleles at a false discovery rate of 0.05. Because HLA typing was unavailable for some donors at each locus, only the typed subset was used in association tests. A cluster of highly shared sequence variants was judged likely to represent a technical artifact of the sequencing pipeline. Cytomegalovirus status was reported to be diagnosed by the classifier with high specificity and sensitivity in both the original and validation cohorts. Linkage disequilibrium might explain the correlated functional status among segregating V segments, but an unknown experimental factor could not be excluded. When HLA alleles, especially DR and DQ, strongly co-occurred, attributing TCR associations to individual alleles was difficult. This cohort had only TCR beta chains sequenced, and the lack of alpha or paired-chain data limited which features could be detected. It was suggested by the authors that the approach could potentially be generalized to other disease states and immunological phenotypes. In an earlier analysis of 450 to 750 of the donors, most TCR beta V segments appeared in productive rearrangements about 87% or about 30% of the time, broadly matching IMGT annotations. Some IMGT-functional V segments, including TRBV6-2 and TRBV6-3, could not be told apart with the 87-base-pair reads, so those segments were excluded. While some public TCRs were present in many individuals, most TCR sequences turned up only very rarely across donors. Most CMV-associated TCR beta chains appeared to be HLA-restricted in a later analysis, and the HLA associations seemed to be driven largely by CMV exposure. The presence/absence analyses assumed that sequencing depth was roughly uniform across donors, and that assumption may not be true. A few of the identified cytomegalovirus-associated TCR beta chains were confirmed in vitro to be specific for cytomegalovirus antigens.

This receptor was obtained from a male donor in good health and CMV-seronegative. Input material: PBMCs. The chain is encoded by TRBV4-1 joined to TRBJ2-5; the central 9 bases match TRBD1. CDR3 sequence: CASSQARQGGETQYF. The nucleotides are TGCGCCAGCAGCCAAGCTCGACAGGGGGGGGAGACCCAGTACTTC.